This TCR beta chain was recovered during a study of T cells of healthy individuals. TCRdb redid the calling of the 5' RACE reads with MiXCR, one entry per CDR3 protein. The top ten clones hold about 16% of a sample with 50,000 to 55,000 distinct CDR3 sequences, about 15% of them seen once. The CDR3 totals 14 residues. Trimming left V 1 base short and J 1 base short, with 8 bases between. The germline CDR1 and CDR2 sequences are LGHNA and YSLEER. This chain connects TRBV4-3 to TRBJ2-7; maybe TRBD2 (5 bases). The sequence derives from a human donor in good health. The CDR3 is CASSQVEGSYEQYF. The CDR3 DNA sequence: TGCGCCAGCAGCCAAGTAGAGGGTTCCTACGAGCAGTACTTC.